These 20 T cell receptor beta chains were sequenced from one sample in a study of regulatory T cells in long-lasting Graves disease. The time point here: persistent/refractory GD, antithyroid drugs over 5 years with positive TRAb. TCR sequences were obtained from RNA taken from PBMCs. Combining iRepertoire HTBI primers with Arm-PCR of CDR3 regions, the authors built TCR beta libraries. Each CDR3 protein gets one entry after TCRdb re-called the multiplex PCR reads with MiXCR. Altogether about 470,000 distinct CDR3 sequences are present, roughly 21% being singletons, with the ten largest covering less than 9%. The input for sequencing was peripheral blood mononuclear cells (PBMCs), taken when the disease was refractory, from a patient treated with antithyroid drugs. All receptors derive from a female donor with Graves disease.

This clonotype was seen ten or more times. V usage is TRBV20-1 and J usage is TRBJ1-1, with unresolved D. V was pared by 4 bases and J by 1 base, with 10 bases between. The CDR3 covers 13 residues. CDR1 is DFQATT, CDR2 SNEGSKA, per germline (reference sequence). The CDR3 spells CSATGISNTEAFF. In nucleotides, the CDR3 is TGCAGTGCTACCGGGATTTCGAACACTGAAGCTTTCTTT.

This chain uses TRBV6-2 or TRBV6-3 with TRBJ2-7, with TRBD2 matching over 10 bases. Trimming removed 2 bases from V and 7 bases from J; junction bases left unmatched: 5. CDR1 and CDR2 from the germline V gene are MNHEY and SVGEGT. The CDR3 consists of 14 residues. The CDR3 here is CASSYQREGQEQYF. CDR3 bases: TGTGCCAGCAGTTACCAGCGGGAGGGCCAGGAGCAGTACTTC.

This clonotype has more than one count but fewer than ten. V and J are TRBV19 and TRBJ2-7; 8 positions agree with TRBD1. Trimming at V came to 4 bases and at J to 6 bases, leaving 5 bases not matched to a gene. The CDR3 runs to 13 residues. Germline loops: CDR1 LNHDA, CDR2 SQIVND (reference sequence). CDR3 DNA: TGTGCCAGTAGTACCCAGGGGGCTTTCGAGCAGTACTTC. This gives the protein CASSTQGAFEQYF. The variable domain in full, completed from reference TRBV19 and TRBJ2-7, reads DGGITQSPKYLFRKEGQNVTLSCEQNLNHDAMYWYRQDPGQGLRLIYYSQIVNDFQKGDIAEGYSVSREKKESFPLTVTSAQKNPTAFYLCASSTQGAFEQYFGPGTRLTVT.

The chain recombines TRBV25-1 with TRBJ1-1; D remains ambiguous. CDR3 length: 15 amino acids. V was clipped by 1 base and J by 0 bases, with 9 bases between them. Germline lookup yields CDR1 MGHDK and CDR2 SYGVNS. The CDR3 is CASSESPLLNTEAFF. The CDR3 DNA reads as TGTGCCAGCAGTGAATCGCCACTACTGAACACTGAAGCTTTCTTT. The whole variable domain, remainder taken from reference TRBV25-1 and TRBJ1-1, is EADIYQTPRYLVIGTGKKITLECSQTMGHDKMYWYQQDPGMELHLIHYSYGVNSTEKGDLSSESTVSRIRTEHFPLTLESARPSHTSQYLCASSESPLLNTEAFFGQGTRLTVV.

This clonotype was found a few times. The chain employs TRBV6-1 and TRBJ1-5; D is possibly TRBD1 (5 bases). In germline, CDR1 is MNHNS, CDR2 SASEGT. Trimming took off 8 bases at V and 0 bases at J, with 11 bases between the two ends. The CDR3 covers 14 residues. Here the CDR3 reads CASAFDSSNQPQHF. The CDR3 region has the DNA TGTGCCAGCGCCTTTGACAGTAGCAATCAGCCCCAGCATTTT.

This clonotype was observed at least ten times. V and J are TRBV7-3 and TRBJ2-1; TRBD2 aligns across 7 bases. V gave up 2 bases and J gave up 5 bases; unmatched junction bases: 0. The length of the CDR3 is 13 residues. Per germline, CDR1 SGHTA and CDR2 FQGTGA. In DNA form, the CDR3 reads TGTGCCAGCAGCTTACTAGCGGACAATGAGCAGTTCTTC. This encodes CASSLLADNEQFF.

This clonotype was observed at least ten times. The gene calls are TRBV10-3 and TRBJ1-1, with D maybe TRBD1 (5 bases). Per germline, CDR1 ENHRY and CDR2 SYGVKD. V dropped 10 bases and J dropped 1 base, with 43 bases sitting between them. The CDR3 loop spans 23 amino acids. The CDR3 sequence: CATNLPPDVADDSLDCENTEAFF. In DNA form, the CDR3 reads TGTGCCACCAACTTACCCCCCGATGTCGCCGACGACAGCCTAGATTGTGAGAACACTGAAGCTTTCTTT.

The V call is TRBV10-3, the J call TRBJ2-2; 11 bases are shared with TRBD2. Germline CDR1 ENHRY, CDR2 SYGVKD. The CDR3 loop spans 19 amino acids. The junction had 14 bases not matched to a gene; V was cut back by 6 bases and J by 2 bases. CDR3 loop: CAISQGLAGPLQNTGELFF. In DNA, the CDR3 is TGTGCCATCAGCCAAGGACTAGCGGGCCCCCTACAAAACACCGGGGAGCTGTTTTTT.

The V gene is TRBV5-1, the J gene TRBJ2-7; no definite D call. The CDR3 covers 15 residues. Looked up from germline, CDR1 is SGHRS and CDR2 is YFSETQ. V lost 0 bases and J lost 2, with 12 bases in between. The CDR3 DNA sequence: TGCGCCAGCAGCTTGGAGGTTGGTCGGGCCTACGAGCAGTACTTC. Translation gives CASSLEVGRAYEQYF.

This clonotype has just a few counts. The chain recombines TRBV3-1 with TRBJ2-2; perhaps TRBD1 as D (6 bases). Germline CDR1 reads LGHDT; CDR2 reads YNNKEL (reference sequence). CDR3 length: 16 amino acids. V lost 1 base, J lost 2 bases, and 11 bases lay in between. CDR3 residues: CASSQGGQTNTGELFF. The DNA of the CDR3 is TGTGCCAGCAGCCAAGGGGGACAAACCAACACCGGGGAGCTGTTTTTT.

The V call is TRBV6-1, the J call TRBJ1-6; possibly TRBD1 for D (5 bases). Germline V gene lookup returns CDR1 MNHNS and CDR2 SASEGT. The CDR3 extends over 12 amino acids. The ends were cut back, 5 bases at V and 10 bases at J, with 9 bases in the middle. The CDR3 spells CASSQGESPLHF. DNA for the CDR3: TGTGCCAGCAGTCAAGGGGAATCACCCCTCCACTTT.

The chain couples TRBV29-1 to TRBJ1-4; D not certain. CDR1 SQVTM and CDR2 ANQGSEA come from the germline V gene. There are 12 residues in the CDR3. With 2 bases removed from V and 7 bases from J, the gap between germline ends came to 8 bases. Written as DNA, the CDR3 is TGCAGCGTTGAAATGGGTGGTGAAAAACTGTTTTTT. Translating gives CSVEMGGEKLFF.

V gene TRBV15 combines with J gene TRBJ1-1, with D hard to call. V shed 3 bases and J shed 1 base, with 9 bases lying between them. From germline, CDR1 is LNHNV and CDR2 YYDKDF (reference sequence). This CDR3 region has 14 residues. CDR3 region: CATSSPGRNTEAFF. Written as DNA, the CDR3 is TGTGCCACCAGCAGCCCGGGAAGGAACACTGAAGCTTTCTTT.

This clonotype has a single count. The genes are TRBV12-3 or TRBV12-4 and TRBJ1-2; D uncertain. The CDR3 is made up of 14 amino acids. Between the trimmed V and J ends, which lost 2 bases and 1 base, there was a span of 8 bases. CDR3 DNA: TGTGCCAGCAGTTTACGGCGGGTTAACTATGGCTACACCTTC. Translated, it gives CASSLRRVNYGYTF.

This sequence joins TRBV7-9 and TRBJ1-1, with TRBD1 identical over 7 bases. Germline loops: CDR1 SEHNR, CDR2 FQNEAQ (reference sequence). This CDR3 region has 14 residues. The trim removed 6 bases at V and 5 bases at J, leaving 9 bases unmatched. The CDR3 is CASRRGGSRTEAFF. The CDR3 bases are TGTGCCAGCAGACGAGGGGGCAGTCGGACTGAAGCTTTCTTT. The full variable domain, in which reference TRBV7-9 and TRBJ1-1 provide the parts outside the CDR3, is DTGVSQNPRHKITKRGQNVTFRCDPISEHNRLYWYRQTLGQGPEFLTYFQNEAQLEKSRLLSDRFSAERPKGSFSTLEIQRTEQGDSAMYLCASRRGGSRTEAFFGQGTRLTVV.

The rearrangement uses TRBV6-5 and TRBJ2-3; TRBD2 matches at 15 bases. The V and J ends lost 2 bases and 1 base, in that order; junction bases with no gene match: 13. The CDR3 loop spans 21 amino acids. The V gene's germline CDR1 is MNHEY and CDR2 SVGAGI. The CDR3 bases are TGTGCCAGCAGTTACCGAATCACGGGACTAGCGGGGGGATTACGCACAGATACGCAGTATTTT. Its translation is CASSYRITGLAGGLRTDTQYF.

This chain connects TRBV3-1 to TRBJ2-7; perhaps TRBD2 as D (6 bases). V was pared by 2 bases and J by 2 bases, with 10 bases between. The CDR3 totals 14 residues. The germline V gene encodes CDR1 LGHDT and CDR2 YNNKEL (reference sequence). The CDR3 region is CASSQFWGAYEQYF. CDR3 DNA sequence: TGTGCCAGCAGCCAATTCTGGGGGGCCTACGAGCAGTACTTC.

In this sample, this clonotype turned up a few times. The chain carries TRBV7-3 and TRBJ2-1, with TRBD1 identical over 11 bases. There are 15 residues in the CDR3. V lost 5 bases, J lost 15 bases, and 15 bases stayed unmatched. The V gene's germline CDR1 is SGHTA and CDR2 FQGTGA. CDR3 amino acids: CASSELLDGTGGLFF. The CDR3 nucleotides are TGTGCCAGCAGCGAGCTGCTCGACGGGACAGGGGGTTTGTTCTTC.

In this sample, this clonotype turned up a few times. V usage is TRBV6-1 and J usage is TRBJ2-6, with D perhaps TRBD1 (6 bases). Germline V gives CDR1 MNHNS, CDR2 SASEGT. V shed 5 bases and J shed 4 bases, with 12 bases lying between them. The CDR3 loop spans 15 amino acids. In DNA form, the CDR3 reads TGTGCCAGCAGTCAAACAGGGCCCGGGGCCAACGTCCTGACTTTC. The encoded protein is CASSQTGPGANVLTF.

The genes are TRBV28 and TRBJ1-5; D may be TRBD1 (5 bases). Trimming cost V 4 bases and J 4 bases, with 14 bases left between them. Per the germline V gene, CDR1 is MDHEN and CDR2 is SYDVKM. The CDR3 sequence is 15 residues long. CDR3 coding DNA: TGTGCCAGCAGTTCTTACCAGGGCTATAATCAGCCCCAGCATTTT. It specifies CASSSYQGYNQPQHF.